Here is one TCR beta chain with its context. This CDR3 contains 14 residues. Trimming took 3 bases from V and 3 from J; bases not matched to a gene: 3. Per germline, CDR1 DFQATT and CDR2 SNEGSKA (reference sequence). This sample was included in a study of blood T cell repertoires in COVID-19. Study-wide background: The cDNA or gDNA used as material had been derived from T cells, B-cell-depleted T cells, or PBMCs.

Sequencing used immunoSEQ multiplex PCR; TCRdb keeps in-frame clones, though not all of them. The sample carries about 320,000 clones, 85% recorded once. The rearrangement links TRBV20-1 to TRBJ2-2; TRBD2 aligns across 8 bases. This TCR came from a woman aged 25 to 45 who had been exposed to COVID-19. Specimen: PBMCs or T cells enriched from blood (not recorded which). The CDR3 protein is CSASGREDTGELFF. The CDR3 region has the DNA TGCAGTGCTAGTGGGCGGGAGGACACCGGGGAGCTGTTTTTT.